The subject of this entry is one TCR beta chain. Original data processing: Amplification of reference gene primers provided the estimated nucleated cell counts. Sequencing used immunoSEQ multiplex PCR; TCRdb keeps in-frame clones, though not all of them. D and trimming come from the DNA, and the V and J calls and clone size come from that table. Here the sample spans 30,000 or so clones, about 70% being singletons. CDR1 is SGHTA and CDR2 is FQGNSA in the germline V gene. V lost 3 bases, J lost 0 bases, and 3 bases stayed unmatched. This CDR3 comprises 15 residues. The data belong to a study of blood T cell repertoires in COVID-19. Study summary: Nucleic acid was either cDNA or gDNA, and it came from T cells, B-cell-depleted T cells, or PBMCs.

The clonotype comes from a human donor in a cohort sampled during active COVID-19. The sample consisted of peripheral blood. The V and J genes are TRBV7-2 and TRBJ2-3, with TRBD1 matching 7 bases. The CDR3 DNA follows: TGTGCCAGCAGCTTGACAGGGTTAAGCACAGATACGCAGTATTTT. Residues: CASSLTGLSTDTQYF.